Following are 24 T cell receptor beta chains from one sample sequenced in a study of shared clonotypes between healthy human individuals (dated by TCRdb to about 2020). The receptor library was made with the immunoSEQ multiplex PCR assay. TCRdb carries this immuneACCESS record with in-frame sequences only. Its versions omit some clonotypes, under half of them owing to an unresolved V gene in the studies checked, with the rest unexplained. This sample has about 2.3 million clones in its table, and less than 95% of those were observed once. The biggest ten clones account for about 0.36% of the sample. Sequencing was done on a sample of naive CD4+ T cells from PBMCs. Reading the label with the study, this specimen's cell subset or site is: CD45RA+ positively selected. Receptors originate from a man between 18 and 29 years old in good health. Some clones in this sample may be carry-over from other donors' samples.

CDR3 nucleotides: TGTGCCAGCACCTGGACAGCGGCTGGAAACACCATATATTTT. Translated, it gives CASTWTAAGNTIYF. This chain joins TRBV28 and TRBJ1-3, with D possibly TRBD1 on 6 matching bases. The germline gives CDR1 MDHEN, CDR2 SYDVKM. V was pared by 7 bases and J by 2 bases, with 12 bases between. This CDR3 spans 14 amino acids.

The CDR3 region is CASSTAPSSQETQYF. The CDR3 DNA reads TGTGCCAGCAGCACTGCCCCTAGTAGCCAAGAGACCCAGTACTTC. This sequence joins TRBV11-2 and TRBJ2-5; unclear D gene. The CDR3 spans 15 residues. V was trimmed by 5 bases and J by 1 base, leaving 14 bases between them. The germline V gene encodes CDR1 SGHAT and CDR2 FQNNGV.

This clone has just one count. The V and J genes are TRBV27 and TRBJ2-7; perhaps TRBD2 as D (5 bases). The CDR3 has 16 amino acids. Germline values: CDR1 MNHEY, CDR2 SMNVEV (reference sequence). V was clipped by 3 bases and J by 7 bases, with 22 bases between them. The CDR3 DNA follows: TGTGCCAGCAGTTTGTTCCCGTTCCGGGAAACCGCTGAGCAGTACTTC. Translated, it gives CASSLFPFRETAEQYF.

A remark on this clone: Other DNA variants within this sample encode the same CDR3. V gene TRBV5-1 combines with J gene TRBJ1-1; D gene uncertain. Per the germline V gene, CDR1 is SGHRS and CDR2 is YFSETQ. The length of the CDR3 is 15 residues. The germline V and J ends were trimmed by 0 bases and 0 bases, with 9 bases remaining between them. The CDR3 sequence: CASSLGPTMNTEAFF. The CDR3, as DNA: TGCGCCAGCAGCTTGGGACCGACGATGAACACTGAAGCTTTCTTT.

This clone was seen once. The J gene is TRBJ1-1, the V gene TRBV29-1; no firm D call. V lost 3 bases and J 3 bases, leaving 17 bases between the germline ends. Germline CDR1 reads SQVTM; CDR2 reads ANQGSEA. The CDR3 runs 15 residues. This CDR3 is CSVEGPLGRDTEAFF. The CDR3 bases are TGCAGCGTTGAGGGTCCTCTCGGGAGGGACACTGAAGCTTTCTTT.

This clone was picked up one time. The gene calls are TRBV11-3 and TRBJ1-5; tentative D call: TRBD1 (6 bases). V lost 8 bases and J 4 bases, leaving 21 bases between the germline ends. This CDR3 spans 16 amino acids. CDR1 is SGHNT, CDR2 YENEEA, per germline. The CDR3 protein is CASPPPQGQDNQPQHF. CDR3 coding DNA: TGTGCCAGCCCTCCCCCACAGGGTCAAGATAATCAGCCCCAGCATTTT.

This clone was detected once. Other nucleotide sequences from this sample produce the same CDR3. The chain employs TRBV6-5 and TRBJ1-2; the D is unclear. The V gene lost 8 bases and the J gene lost 4 bases, with 8 bases spanning the gap. CDR3 length: 11 amino acids. Germline CDR1 is MNHEY and CDR2 is SVGAGI. In nucleotides, the CDR3 is TGTGCCAGCTCTTCAAGCTATGGCTACACCTTC. Its protein product is CASSSSYGYTF.

The chain is built from TRBV18 and TRBJ2-7; 7 nucleotides agree with TRBD1. After removal of 5 bases from V and 3 bases from J, the junction contained 10 bases not matched to a gene. In germline, CDR1 is KGHSH, CDR2 LQKENI. This CDR3 contains 15 residues. The CDR3 spells CASSTPFGTDYEQYF. The CDR3 DNA sequence: TGTGCCAGCTCAACCCCGTTCGGGACAGACTACGAGCAGTACTTC.

Details on this clone: At the DNA level, this CDR3 is encoded by other sequences in the same sample as well. The rearrangement joins TRBV5-1 to TRBJ2-3, with TRBD1 as a possible D gene (6 bases). Per the germline V gene, CDR1 is SGHRS and CDR2 is YFSETQ. The CDR3 consists of 13 residues. The germline V and J ends were trimmed by 3 bases and 4 bases, with 9 bases remaining between them. CDR3 sequence (DNA): TGCGCCAGCAGCTCTACAGGGTCAGATACGCAGTATTTT. As protein: CASSSTGSDTQYF.

The J gene is TRBJ1-1, the V gene TRBV29-1; D is uncertain. Germline V CDR1 and CDR2: SQVTM, ANQGSEA. Trimming took off 7 bases at V and 0 bases at J, with 12 bases between the two ends. This CDR3 comprises 13 residues. CDR3 nucleotide sequence: TGCAGCGCCCACACAGCCGTGAACACTGAAGCTTTCTTT. Its translation: CSAHTAVNTEAFF.

V usage is TRBV10-3 and J usage is TRBJ1-4; possibly TRBD1 for D (5 bases). CDR1 and CDR2 from the germline V gene are ENHRY and SYGVKD. This CDR3 spans 15 amino acids. V was shortened by 0 bases and J by 5 bases, with 10 bases between the two germline ends. Written as DNA, the CDR3 is TGTGCCATCAGTGAGTCAGGTCGGGGGAATGAAAAACTGTTTTTT. Translation: CAISESGRGNEKLFF.

The genes are TRBV7-2 and TRBJ2-3; TRBD2 aligns across 8 bases. The CDR3 covers 18 residues. With 5 bases clipped from V and 0 bases from J, the junction kept 13 bases outside the gene matches. CDR1 is SGHTA and CDR2 is FQGNSA in the germline V gene. CDR3 in DNA: TGTGCCAGCAGCCCCCTTTGGGCCCTAGCGGGTAGCACAGATACGCAGTATTTT. Translating it yields CASSPLWALAGSTDTQYF.

The J gene is TRBJ1-3, the V gene TRBV19; possible D gene TRBD1, 6 bases. The CDR3 contains 15 residues. V was pared by 1 base and J by 7 bases, with 14 bases between. CDR1 LNHDA and CDR2 SQIVND come from the germline V gene (reference sequence). CDR3 in amino acids: CASSIGRGRWNTIYF. The CDR3 DNA reads TGTGCCAGTAGTATAGGGCGGGGGCGCTGGAACACCATATATTTT. Supplemented by reference TRBV19 and TRBJ1-3, the full variable domain reads DGGITQSPKYLFRKEGQNVTLSCEQNLNHDAMYWYRQDPGQGLRLIYYSQIVNDFQKGDIAEGYSVSREKKESFPLTVTSAQKNPTAFYLCASSIGRGRWNTIYFGEGSWLTVV.

Notes on this clone: An end of the junction does not agree with germline; a read error may underlie this. The chain is built from TRBV15 and TRBJ1-2, with a weak D call TRBD1 (5 bases). The CDR3 is 13 residues long. Germline assignment: CDR1 LNHNV and CDR2 YYDKDF (reference sequence). Here the CDR3 DNA reads TGTGCCGCCAGCAGTAAAGGGGCATCTGGCTACACCTTC. Translated, it gives CAASSKGASGYTF.

The rearrangement joins TRBV7-2 to TRBJ2-5; no clear D. The germline V and J ends were trimmed by 1 base and 5 bases, with 8 bases remaining between them. This CDR3 region has 13 residues. Germline values: CDR1 SGHTA, CDR2 FQGNSA. The CDR3 loop reads CASSLEVRETQYF. CDR3 DNA: TGTGCCAGCAGCTTAGAGGTCAGGGAGACCCAGTACTTC. The full variable domain, with the rest looked up from reference TRBV7-2 and TRBJ2-5, is GAGVSQSPSNKVTEKGKDVELRCDPISGHTALYWYRQSLGQGLEFLIYFQGNSAPDKSGLPSDRFSAERTGGSVSTLTIQRTQQEDSAVYLCASSLEVRETQYFGPGTRLLVL.

To note about this clone: In the same sample, other DNA sequences code for this CDR3. J is TRBJ1-6 and V is TRBV5-1; no definite D call. CDR1 is SGHRS, CDR2 YFSETQ, per germline. Trimming took off 0 bases at V and 5 bases at J, with 3 bases between the two ends. The CDR3 has 13 amino acids. The CDR3: CASSLEDNSPLHF. In DNA form, the CDR3 reads TGCGCCAGCAGCTTGGAGGATAATTCACCCCTCCACTTT.

The chain couples TRBV29-1 to TRBJ1-1; tentatively, D is TRBD1 (5 bases). The V end lost 4 bases, the J end lost 0 bases, and 18 bases lay between the germline ends. CDR1 and CDR2 (germline): SQVTM, ANQGSEA. This CDR3 is built from 16 residues. The CDR3 loop is CSVATDGRAMNTEAFF. CDR3 nucleotide sequence: TGCAGCGTTGCGACCGACGGCAGGGCTATGAACACTGAAGCTTTCTTT.

This sequence joins TRBV10-3 and TRBJ2-2; no clear D. Between the trimmed V and J ends, which lost 0 bases and 4 bases, there was a span of 9 bases. The CDR3 runs 15 residues. From germline, CDR1 is ENHRY and CDR2 SYGVKD. This CDR3 reads CAISESKVGTGELFF. CDR3 bases: TGTGCCATCAGTGAGTCGAAGGTGGGCACCGGGGAGCTGTTTTTT.

V and J are TRBV9 and TRBJ2-1, with 9 bases that match TRBD2. The germline gives CDR1 SGDLS, CDR2 YYNGEE. CDR3 length: 17 amino acids. Trimming at V came to 3 bases and at J to 7 bases, leaving 14 bases not matched to a gene. CDR3 in DNA: TGTGCCAGCAGCGCGACCCCTGGCGGGAGGGCCAGTAATGAGCAGTTCTTC. It codes for CASSATPGGRASNEQFF. The complete variable domain, with remaining parts taken from reference TRBV9 and TRBJ2-1, reads DSGVTQTPKHLITATGQRVTLRCSPRSGDLSVYWYQQSLDQGLQFLIQYYNGEERAKGNILERFSAQQFPDLHSELNLSSLELGDSALYFCASSATPGGRASNEQFFGPGTRLTVL.

This clone was found a few times. V gene TRBV9 combines with J gene TRBJ2-7; D remains unclear. V lost 0 bases to trimming and J lost 0 bases, with 7 bases between them. The CDR3 is 14 residues long. The germline gives CDR1 SGDLS, CDR2 YYNGEE. The CDR3 region has the DNA TGTGCCAGCAGCGTAGGGGTAGACTCCTACGAGCAGTACTTC. Translation: CASSVGVDSYEQYF.

The chain has TRBV7-9 and TRBJ1-4, with D possibly being TRBD1 (6 bases). CDR1 and CDR2 (germline): SEHNR, FQNEAQ (reference sequence). The V gene lost 2 bases and the J gene lost 6 bases, with 13 bases spanning the gap. The CDR3 length is 15 residues. The CDR3 sequence is CASSLMGALDEKLFF. In DNA, the CDR3 is TGTGCCAGCAGCTTAATGGGGGCGTTGGATGAAAAACTGTTTTTT.

The V call is TRBV20-1, the J call TRBJ2-5; no clear D. CDR1 and CDR2 from the germline V gene are DFQATT and SNEGSKA (reference sequence). The V gene lost 3 bases and the J gene lost 9 bases, with 11 bases spanning the gap. The CDR3 is 11 residues long. DNA of the CDR3: TGCAGTGCTAGTCCCTCGGTGGCCCAGTACTTC. This gives the protein CSASPSVAQYF.

The chain couples TRBV11-2 to TRBJ2-7; a possible D gene is TRBD2 (5 bases). The V end was cut by 5 bases, the J end by 0 bases, with 14 bases between. CDR1 SGHAT and CDR2 FQNNGV come from the germline V gene. The CDR3 is 15 residues long. CDR3 in DNA: TGTGCCAGCAGCCCAATGGCGGGCGTCTCCTACGAGCAGTACTTC. It specifies CASSPMAGVSYEQYF.

This clone has more than one count but fewer than ten. V and J are TRBV2 and TRBJ1-1; possible D gene TRBD1, 5 bases. Germline lookup yields CDR1 SNHLY and CDR2 FYNNEI. CDR3 size: 13 residues. V lost 6 bases, J lost 7 bases, and 15 bases lay in between. This CDR3 is CASSGIRGGEAFF. CDR3 nucleotides: TGTGCCAGCAGCGGTATAAGGGGTGGTGAAGCTTTCTTT.